The 20 T cell receptor beta chains in this list originate from one sample, sequenced in a study of OX40 agonist ivuxolimab in advanced cancers. The method was immunoSEQ multiplex PCR; TCRdb's version includes in-frame clones alone and lacks a portion of them. Counted here are some 70,000 clones, around 82% occurring once; the ten biggest clones make up more than 2%. Sequences were derived from CD4+ or CD8+ T cells sorted from blood, sampled in a trial of the OX40 agonist ivuxolimab. All receptors come from an adult with an advanced solid tumor such as melanoma, head and neck, liver or kidney cancer.

The genes are TRBV6-6 and TRBJ1-3, with D possibly being TRBD1 (5 bases). The V end lost 6 bases, the J end lost 3 bases, and 9 bases lay between the germline ends. This CDR3 contains 13 residues. Germline values: CDR1 MNHNY, CDR2 SVGAGI (reference sequence). CDR3 nucleotides: TGTGCCAGCAGGGGGCGGGATGGAAACACCATATATTTT. This sequence encodes CASRGRDGNTIYF.

The rearrangement uses TRBV4-3 and TRBJ1-3, with 9 bases identical to TRBD1. The V gene end was trimmed by 4 bases and the J gene end by 2 bases; junction bases not matched to a gene: 6. This CDR3 spans 16 amino acids. Germline CDR1 LGHNA, CDR2 YSLEER. The CDR3 loop reads CASSRTGTGPGNTIYF. CDR3 nucleotide sequence: TGCGCCAGCAGCCGCACCGGGACAGGGCCTGGAAACACCATATATTTT.

V is TRBV28 and J is TRBJ2-3, with D unclear. V gave up 4 bases and J gave up 1 base, with 3 bases separating them. Germline V gene sequence: CDR1 MDHEN, CDR2 SYDVKM. This CDR3 has 12 amino acids. This CDR3 reads CASSSGTDTQYF. The CDR3 DNA follows: TGTGCCAGCAGTTCTGGCACAGATACGCAGTATTTT.

This clone was recorded once. The chain carries TRBV11-2 and TRBJ1-1, with D maybe TRBD1 (5 bases). The CDR3 consists of 14 residues. Germline CDR1 is SGHAT and CDR2 is FQNNGV. Trimming left V 1 base short and J 11 bases short, with 17 bases between. Here the CDR3 DNA reads TGTGCCAGCAGCTTAGCCGCCGGGGACCGACGGGCTTTCTTT. Protein sequence: CASSLAAGDRRAFF.

The V gene is TRBV9, the J gene TRBJ1-2; a weak D match, TRBD1 (6 bases). Trimming shortened V by 6 bases and J by 2 bases, and 20 bases separated the two germline ends. This CDR3 region has 16 residues. The germline CDR1 and CDR2 sequences are SGDLS and YYNGEE. CDR3 loop: CASNWDKGGRNYGYTF. The DNA of the CDR3 is TGTGCCAGCAATTGGGATAAAGGGGGGCGCAACTATGGCTACACCTTC.

This chain connects TRBV2 to TRBJ1-4, with D perhaps TRBD1 (5 bases). The CDR3 is 14 amino acids. Germline CDR1 and CDR2: SNHLY and FYNNEI. Trimming stripped 8 bases from V and 8 bases from J, with 18 bases between. CDR3 nucleotides: TGTGCCAGCGGTAGTCAGGGCATAGGGGAAAAACTGTTTTTT. Translating it yields CASGSQGIGEKLFF.

The chain links TRBV29-1 to TRBJ2-7; possible D gene TRBD1, 6 bases. The CDR3 runs to 12 residues. Per germline, CDR1 SQVTM and CDR2 ANQGSEA. Trimming left V 4 bases short and J 5 bases short, with 12 bases between. DNA of the CDR3: TGCAGCGTTGGACAGGCCGGCAACGAGCAGTACTTC. Its translation: CSVGQAGNEQYF.

The rearrangement links TRBV5-5 to TRBJ1-1, with D uncertain. The CDR3 is made up of 14 amino acids. The germline V gene encodes CDR1 SGHKS and CDR2 YYEKEE (reference sequence). Deletions cut 4 bases from V and 4 bases from J, with 14 bases between. CDR3 nucleotides: TGTGCCAGCAGCCCCGTTGGGAGGAGCACTGAAGCTTTCTTT. Its protein product is CASSPVGRSTEAFF.

This clone was seen a handful of times. This chain connects TRBV11-2 to TRBJ2-2; D tentatively reads TRBD1 or TRBD2 (6 bases each). CDR1 and CDR2 from the germline V gene are SGHAT and FQNNGV. The V gene lost 5 bases and the J gene lost 3 bases, with 13 bases spanning the gap. This CDR3 is built from 15 residues. CDR3: CASSRARGDTGELFF. The CDR3 DNA follows: TGTGCCAGCAGCAGGGCGAGGGGGGACACCGGGGAGCTGTTTTTT.

The chain combines TRBV9 with TRBJ2-1; D is possibly TRBD2 (5 bases). V gave up 7 bases and J gave up 3 bases, with 17 bases separating them. CDR1 and CDR2 (germline): SGDLS, YYNGEE. This CDR3 is built from 15 residues. CDR3 in amino acids: CASQSRLAGYNEQFF. CDR3 coding DNA: TGTGCCAGCCAAAGCAGGCTAGCAGGCTACAATGAGCAGTTCTTC. Complete variable domain (other parts from reference TRBV9 and TRBJ2-1): DSGVTQTPKHLITATGQRVTLRCSPRSGDLSVYWYQQSLDQGLQFLIQYYNGEERAKGNILERFSAQQFPDLHSELNLSSLELGDSALYFCASQSRLAGYNEQFFGPGTRLTVL.

This clone has just a few counts. The CDR3, as DNA: TGCGCCAGCAGCCAAGGTCCAGGGGGCTATGGCTACACCTTC. Its protein product is CASSQGPGGYGYTF. V and J are TRBV4-1 and TRBJ1-2; the match to TRBD1 covers 7 bases. The CDR3 contains 14 residues. Germline CDR1 reads MGHRA; CDR2 reads YSYEKL. V trimming: 1 base; J trimming: 4 bases; junction bases outside the gene matches: 3.

The CDR3 DNA reads TGTGCCAGCAGCTTCTCCCCAGATACGCAGTATTTT. Its protein product is CASSFSPDTQYF. The chain joins TRBV11-3 to TRBJ2-3; D is unclear. The germline V and J ends were trimmed by 3 bases and 4 bases, with 5 bases remaining between them. The CDR3 length is 12 residues. CDR1 is SGHNT and CDR2 is YENEEA in the germline V gene.

This clone was counted between two and nine times. The V gene is TRBV28, the J gene TRBJ1-1; 9 bases match TRBD1. J gave up 11 bases and V 5 bases, and 9 bases lay outside the gene matches. CDR3 length: 13 residues. CDR1 MDHEN and CDR2 SYDVKM come from the germline V gene. The CDR3 DNA reads as TGTGCCAGCAGTCTACCGGGACAGGGATCCGCTTTCTTT. As protein: CASSLPGQGSAFF.

V gene TRBV10-3 combines with J gene TRBJ2-7; 7 bases align to TRBD1. The V gene end was trimmed by 6 bases and the J gene end by 7 bases; junction bases not matched to a gene: 9. The CDR3 is 13 amino acids. The germline V gene has CDR1 ENHRY and CDR2 SYGVKD. As DNA, the CDR3 is TGTGCCATCAGGGTACAGGGGTTCGGGGAGCAGTACTTC. Its translation is CAIRVQGFGEQYF.

The chain has TRBV28 and TRBJ1-1; 7 bases fit TRBD1. The CDR3 is 15 amino acids. Trimming at V came to 9 bases and at J to 6 bases, leaving 16 bases not matched to a gene. CDR1 MDHEN and CDR2 SYDVKM come from the germline V gene. The CDR3: CASNDNTGAVAEAFF. In DNA, the CDR3 is TGTGCCAGTAATGATAACACAGGGGCTGTAGCTGAAGCTTTCTTT.

V is TRBV5-1 and J is TRBJ2-3; D may match TRBD1 or TRBD2 (6 bases each). Germline CDR1 is SGHRS and CDR2 is YFSETQ. The V and J ends lost 5 bases and 2 bases respectively, with 21 bases between them. CDR3 length equals 17 residues. CDR3 nucleotide sequence: TGCGCCAGCAGACCGCCCCAGGGGAGGTACCACACAGATACGCAGTATTTT. Its translation: CASRPPQGRYHTDTQYF.

The V and J genes are TRBV7-3 and TRBJ2-1, with D tentatively TRBD2 (5 bases). The V end was cut by 5 bases, the J end by 11 bases, with 16 bases between. The CDR3 spans 13 residues. CDR1 is SGHTA, CDR2 FQGTGA, per germline. DNA for the CDR3: TGTGCCAGCAGCAGCGAACGAGAGGGCCAGCAGTTCTTC. It encodes CASSSEREGQQFF.

The rearrangement uses TRBV7-3 and TRBJ2-1; 8 bases align to TRBD1. Germline trimming cut 5 bases from V and 4 bases from J; bases unmatched to any gene: 16. This CDR3 is 18 amino acids long. Germline V lookup: CDR1 SGHTA, CDR2 FQGTGA. The CDR3 DNA follows: TGTGCCAGCAGCCCAGTAGGACAGGGTCTGCGATTATACAATGAGCAGTTCTTC. Its translation is CASSPVGQGLRLYNEQFF.

The chain links TRBV5-4 to TRBJ1-1; D uncertain. V was cut by 4 bases and J by 6 bases, with 19 bases left in between. Germline V gives CDR1 SGHNT, CDR2 YYREEE (reference sequence). The CDR3 extends over 15 amino acids. In DNA, the CDR3 is TGTGCCAGCAGCCCACCTACCGTCAGGCCCCCTGAAGCTTTCTTT. It is translated as CASSPPTVRPPEAFF.

The chain links TRBV5-1 to TRBJ2-7; D is perhaps TRBD2 (5 bases). Trimming cost V 4 bases and J 2 bases, with 10 bases left between them. The germline V gene encodes CDR1 SGHRS and CDR2 YFSETQ. The CDR3 consists of 13 residues. CDR3 loop: CASSLTGTYEQYF. The CDR3 DNA sequence: TGCGCCAGCAGCCTTACCGGGACCTACGAGCAGTACTTC.